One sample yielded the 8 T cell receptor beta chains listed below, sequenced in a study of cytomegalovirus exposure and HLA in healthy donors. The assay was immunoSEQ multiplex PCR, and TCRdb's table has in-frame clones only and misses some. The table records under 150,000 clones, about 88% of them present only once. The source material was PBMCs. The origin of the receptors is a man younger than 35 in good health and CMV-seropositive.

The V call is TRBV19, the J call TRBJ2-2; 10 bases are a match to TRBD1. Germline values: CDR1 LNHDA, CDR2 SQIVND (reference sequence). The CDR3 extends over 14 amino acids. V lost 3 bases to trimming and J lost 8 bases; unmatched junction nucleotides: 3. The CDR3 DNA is TGTGCCAGTAGTATGGGACAGGGGCCTGGGGAGCTGTTTTTT. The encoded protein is CASSMGQGPGELFF.

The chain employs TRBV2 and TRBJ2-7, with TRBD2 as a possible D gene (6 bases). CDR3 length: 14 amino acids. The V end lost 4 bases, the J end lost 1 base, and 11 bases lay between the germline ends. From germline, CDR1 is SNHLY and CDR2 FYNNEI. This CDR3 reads CASSVGGGSYEQYF. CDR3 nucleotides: TGTGCCAGCAGTGTAGGTGGAGGGTCCTACGAGCAGTACTTC.

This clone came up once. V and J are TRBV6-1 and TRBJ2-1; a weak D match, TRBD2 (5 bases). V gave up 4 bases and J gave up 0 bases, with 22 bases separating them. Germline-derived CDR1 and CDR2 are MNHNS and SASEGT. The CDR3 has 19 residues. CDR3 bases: TGTGCCAGCAGTGCAAGGCCAACTACGAGCGGAAGCTCCTACAATGAGCAGTTCTTC. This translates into CASSARPTTSGSSYNEQFF.

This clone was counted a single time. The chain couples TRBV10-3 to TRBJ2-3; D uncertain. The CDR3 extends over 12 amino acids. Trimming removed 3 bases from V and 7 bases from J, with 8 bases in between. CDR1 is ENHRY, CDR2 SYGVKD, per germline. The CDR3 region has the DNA TGTGCCATCAGTGACCAGGTTAATACGCAGTATTTT. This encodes CAISDQVNTQYF.

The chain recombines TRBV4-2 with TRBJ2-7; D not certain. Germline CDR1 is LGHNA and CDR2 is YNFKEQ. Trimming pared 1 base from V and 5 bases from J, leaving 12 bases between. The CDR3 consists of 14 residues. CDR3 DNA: TGTGCCAGCAGCCAAGCTGGCTTGTCTGACGAGCAGTACTTC. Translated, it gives CASSQAGLSDEQYF.

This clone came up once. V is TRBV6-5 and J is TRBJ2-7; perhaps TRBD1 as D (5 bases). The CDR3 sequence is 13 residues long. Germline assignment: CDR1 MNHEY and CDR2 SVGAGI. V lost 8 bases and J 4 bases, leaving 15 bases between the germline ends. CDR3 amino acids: CASQRQKGYEQYF. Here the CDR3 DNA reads TGTGCCAGCCAGAGACAAAAGGGGTACGAGCAGTACTTC.

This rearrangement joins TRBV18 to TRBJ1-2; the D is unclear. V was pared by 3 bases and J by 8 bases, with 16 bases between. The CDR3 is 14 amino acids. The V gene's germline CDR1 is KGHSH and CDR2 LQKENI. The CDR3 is CASSPETPLKGYTF. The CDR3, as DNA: TGTGCCAGCTCACCGGAGACGCCCCTCAAAGGCTACACCTTC.

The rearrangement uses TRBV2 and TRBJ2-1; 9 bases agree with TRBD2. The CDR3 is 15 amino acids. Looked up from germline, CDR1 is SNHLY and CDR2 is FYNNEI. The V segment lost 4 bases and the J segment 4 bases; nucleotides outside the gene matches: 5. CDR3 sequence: CASSGGSGGYNEQFF. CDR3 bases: TGTGCCAGCAGTGGAGGTAGCGGGGGTTACAATGAGCAGTTCTTC.